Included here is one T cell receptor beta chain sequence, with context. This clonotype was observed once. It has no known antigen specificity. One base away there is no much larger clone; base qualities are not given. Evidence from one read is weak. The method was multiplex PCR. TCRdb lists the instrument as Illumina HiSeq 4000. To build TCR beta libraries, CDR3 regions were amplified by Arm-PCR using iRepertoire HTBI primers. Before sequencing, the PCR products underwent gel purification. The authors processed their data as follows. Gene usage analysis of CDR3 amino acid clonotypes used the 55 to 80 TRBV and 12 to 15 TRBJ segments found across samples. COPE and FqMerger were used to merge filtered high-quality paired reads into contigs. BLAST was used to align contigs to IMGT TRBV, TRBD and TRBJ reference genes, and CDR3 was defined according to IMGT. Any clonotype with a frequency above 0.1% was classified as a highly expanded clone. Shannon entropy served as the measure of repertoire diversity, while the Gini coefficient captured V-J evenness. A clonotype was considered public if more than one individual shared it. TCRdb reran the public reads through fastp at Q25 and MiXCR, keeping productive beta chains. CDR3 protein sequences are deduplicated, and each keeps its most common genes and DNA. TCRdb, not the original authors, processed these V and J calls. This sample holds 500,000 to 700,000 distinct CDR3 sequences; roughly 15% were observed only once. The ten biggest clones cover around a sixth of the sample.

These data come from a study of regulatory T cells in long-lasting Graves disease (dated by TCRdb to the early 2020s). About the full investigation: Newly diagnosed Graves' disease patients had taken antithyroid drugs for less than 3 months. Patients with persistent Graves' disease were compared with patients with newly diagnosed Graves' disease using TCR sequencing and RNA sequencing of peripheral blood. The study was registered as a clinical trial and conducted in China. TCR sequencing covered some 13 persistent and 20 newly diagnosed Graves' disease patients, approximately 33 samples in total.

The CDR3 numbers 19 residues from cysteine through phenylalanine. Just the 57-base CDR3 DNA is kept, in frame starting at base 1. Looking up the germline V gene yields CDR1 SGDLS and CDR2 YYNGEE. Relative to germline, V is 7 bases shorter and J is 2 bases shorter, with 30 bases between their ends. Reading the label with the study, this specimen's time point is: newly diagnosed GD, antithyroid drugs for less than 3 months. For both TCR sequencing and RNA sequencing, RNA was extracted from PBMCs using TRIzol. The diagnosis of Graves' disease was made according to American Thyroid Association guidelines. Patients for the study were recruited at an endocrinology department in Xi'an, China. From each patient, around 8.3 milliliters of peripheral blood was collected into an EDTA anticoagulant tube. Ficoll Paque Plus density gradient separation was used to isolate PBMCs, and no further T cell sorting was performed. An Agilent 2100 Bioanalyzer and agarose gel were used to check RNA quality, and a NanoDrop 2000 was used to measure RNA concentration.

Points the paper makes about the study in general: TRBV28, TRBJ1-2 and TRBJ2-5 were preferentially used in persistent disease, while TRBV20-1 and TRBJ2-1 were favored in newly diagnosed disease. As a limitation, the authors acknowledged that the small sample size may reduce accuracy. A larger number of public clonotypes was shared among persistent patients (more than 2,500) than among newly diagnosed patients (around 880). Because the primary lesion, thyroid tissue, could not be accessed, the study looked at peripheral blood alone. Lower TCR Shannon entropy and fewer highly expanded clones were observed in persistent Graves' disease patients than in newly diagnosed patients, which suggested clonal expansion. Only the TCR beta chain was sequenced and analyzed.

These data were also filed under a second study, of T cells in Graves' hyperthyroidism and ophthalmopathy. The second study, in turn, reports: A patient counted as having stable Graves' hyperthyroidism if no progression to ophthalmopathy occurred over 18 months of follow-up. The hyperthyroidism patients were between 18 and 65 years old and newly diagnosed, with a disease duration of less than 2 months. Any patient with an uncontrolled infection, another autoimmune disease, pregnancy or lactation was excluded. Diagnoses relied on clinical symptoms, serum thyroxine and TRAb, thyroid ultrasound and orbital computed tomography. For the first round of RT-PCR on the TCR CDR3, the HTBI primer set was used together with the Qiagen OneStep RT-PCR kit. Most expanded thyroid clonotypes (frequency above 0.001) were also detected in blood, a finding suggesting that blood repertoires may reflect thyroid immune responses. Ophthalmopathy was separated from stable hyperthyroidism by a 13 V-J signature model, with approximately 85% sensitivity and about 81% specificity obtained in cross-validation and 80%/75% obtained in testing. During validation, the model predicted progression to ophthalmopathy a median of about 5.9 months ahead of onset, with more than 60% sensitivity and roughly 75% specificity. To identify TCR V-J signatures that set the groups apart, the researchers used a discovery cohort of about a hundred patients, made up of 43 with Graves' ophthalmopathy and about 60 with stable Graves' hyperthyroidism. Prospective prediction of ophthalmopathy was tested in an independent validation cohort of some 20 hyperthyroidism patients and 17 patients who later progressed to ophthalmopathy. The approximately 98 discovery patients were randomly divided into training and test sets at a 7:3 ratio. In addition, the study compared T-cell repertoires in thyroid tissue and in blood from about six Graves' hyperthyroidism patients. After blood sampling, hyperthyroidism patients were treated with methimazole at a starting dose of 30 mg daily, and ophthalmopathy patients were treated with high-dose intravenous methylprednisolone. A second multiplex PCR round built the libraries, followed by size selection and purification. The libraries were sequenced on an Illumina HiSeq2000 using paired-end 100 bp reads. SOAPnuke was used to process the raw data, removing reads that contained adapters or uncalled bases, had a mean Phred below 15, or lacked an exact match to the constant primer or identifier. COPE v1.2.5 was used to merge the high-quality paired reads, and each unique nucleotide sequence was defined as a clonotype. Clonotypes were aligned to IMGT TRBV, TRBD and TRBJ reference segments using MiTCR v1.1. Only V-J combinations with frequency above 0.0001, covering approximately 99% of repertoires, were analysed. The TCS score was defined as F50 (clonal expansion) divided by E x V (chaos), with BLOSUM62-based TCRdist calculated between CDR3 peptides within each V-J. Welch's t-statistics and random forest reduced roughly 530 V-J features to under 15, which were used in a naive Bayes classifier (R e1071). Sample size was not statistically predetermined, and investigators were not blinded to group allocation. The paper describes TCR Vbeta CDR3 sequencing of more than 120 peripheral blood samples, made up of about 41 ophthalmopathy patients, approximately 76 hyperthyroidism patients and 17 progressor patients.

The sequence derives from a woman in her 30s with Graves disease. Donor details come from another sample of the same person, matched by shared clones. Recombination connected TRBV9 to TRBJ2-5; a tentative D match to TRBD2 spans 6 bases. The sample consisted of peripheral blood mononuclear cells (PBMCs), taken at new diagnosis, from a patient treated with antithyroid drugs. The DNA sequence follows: TGTGCCAGCTCGGTTCTCGAGGCGGGACCTCTCCCTCATCAAGAGACCCAGTACTTC. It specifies CASSVLEAGPLPHQETQYF. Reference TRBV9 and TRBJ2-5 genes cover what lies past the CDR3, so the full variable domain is DSGVTQTPKHLITATGQRVTLRCSPRSGDLSVYWYQQSLDQGLQFLIQYYNGEERAKGNILERFSAQQFPDLHSELNLSSLELGDSALYFCASSVLEAGPLPHQETQYFGPGTRLLVL.